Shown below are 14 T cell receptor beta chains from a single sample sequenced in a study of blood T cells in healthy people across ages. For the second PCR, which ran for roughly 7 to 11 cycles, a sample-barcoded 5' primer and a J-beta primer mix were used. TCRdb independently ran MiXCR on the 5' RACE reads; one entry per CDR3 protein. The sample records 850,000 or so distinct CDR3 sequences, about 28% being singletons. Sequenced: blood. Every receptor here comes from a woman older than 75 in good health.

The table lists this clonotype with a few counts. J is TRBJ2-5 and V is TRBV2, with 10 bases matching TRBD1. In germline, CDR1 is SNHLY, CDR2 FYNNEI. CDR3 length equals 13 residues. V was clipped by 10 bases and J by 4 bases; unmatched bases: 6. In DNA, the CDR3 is TGTGCCACCTCGGGACAGGGGATAGAGACCCAGTACTTC. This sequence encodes CATSGQGIETQYF.

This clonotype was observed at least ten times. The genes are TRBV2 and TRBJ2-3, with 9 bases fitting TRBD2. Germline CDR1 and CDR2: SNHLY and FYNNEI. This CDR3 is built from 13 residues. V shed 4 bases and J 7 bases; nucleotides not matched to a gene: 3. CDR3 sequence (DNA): TGTGCCAGCAGTGCCGGGACTAGCAATACGCAGTATTTT. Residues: CASSAGTSNTQYF.

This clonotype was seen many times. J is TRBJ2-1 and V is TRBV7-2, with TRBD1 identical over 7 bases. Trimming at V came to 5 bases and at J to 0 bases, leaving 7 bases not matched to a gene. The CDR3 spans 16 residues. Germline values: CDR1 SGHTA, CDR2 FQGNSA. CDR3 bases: TGTGCCAGCAGCCTAACAGGGGAAAGCTCCTACAATGAGCAGTTCTTC. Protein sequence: CASSLTGESSYNEQFF.

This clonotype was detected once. Written as DNA, the CDR3 is TGTGCCAGCAGCTCGAGCGTGGGAAATACGCAGTATTTT. This codes for CASSSSVGNTQYF. This chain uses TRBV7-2 with TRBJ2-3; D not certain. V dropped 4 bases and J dropped 7 bases, with 12 bases sitting between them. The CDR3 spans 13 residues. The V gene's germline CDR1 is SGHTA and CDR2 FQGNSA.

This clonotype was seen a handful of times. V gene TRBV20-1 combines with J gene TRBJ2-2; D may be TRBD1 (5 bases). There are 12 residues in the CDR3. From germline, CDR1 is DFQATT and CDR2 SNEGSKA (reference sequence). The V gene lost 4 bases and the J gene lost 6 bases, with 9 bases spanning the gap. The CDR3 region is CSAKTGSGELFF. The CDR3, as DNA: TGCAGTGCTAAAACAGGCTCCGGGGAGCTGTTTTTT.

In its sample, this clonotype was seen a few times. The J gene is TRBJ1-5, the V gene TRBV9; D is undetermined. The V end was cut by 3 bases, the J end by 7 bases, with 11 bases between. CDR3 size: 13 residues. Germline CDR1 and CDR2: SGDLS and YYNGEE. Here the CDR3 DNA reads TGTGCCAGCAGCGAAGGAGGAGGGCAGCCCCAGCATTTT. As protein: CASSEGGGQPQHF.

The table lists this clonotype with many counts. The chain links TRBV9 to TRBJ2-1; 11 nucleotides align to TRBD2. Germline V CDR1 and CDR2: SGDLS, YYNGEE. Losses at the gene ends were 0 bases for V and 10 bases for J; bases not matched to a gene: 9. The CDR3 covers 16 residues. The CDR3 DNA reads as TGTGCCAGCAGCGTAGACCTAGCGGGGGGTCTCGAGGAGCAGTTCTTC. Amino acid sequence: CASSVDLAGGLEEQFF.

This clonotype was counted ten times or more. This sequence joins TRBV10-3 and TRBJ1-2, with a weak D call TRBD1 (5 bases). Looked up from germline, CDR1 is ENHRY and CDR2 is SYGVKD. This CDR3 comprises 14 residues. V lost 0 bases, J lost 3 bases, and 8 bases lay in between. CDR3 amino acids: CAISESVRDYGYTF. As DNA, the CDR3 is TGTGCCATCAGTGAGTCGGTCAGGGACTATGGCTACACCTTC.

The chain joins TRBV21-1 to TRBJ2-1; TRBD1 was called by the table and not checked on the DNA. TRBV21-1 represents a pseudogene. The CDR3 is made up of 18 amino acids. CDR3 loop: CASSKGKGGQQFYNEQFF. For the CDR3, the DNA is TGTGCCAGCAGCAAAGGAAAGGGGGGACAGCAATTCTACAATGAGCAGTTCTTC.

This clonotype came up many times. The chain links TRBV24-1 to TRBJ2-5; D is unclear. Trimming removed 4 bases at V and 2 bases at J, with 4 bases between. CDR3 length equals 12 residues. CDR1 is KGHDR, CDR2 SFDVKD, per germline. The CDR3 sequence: CATSDYQETQYF. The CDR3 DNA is TGTGCCACCAGTGACTATCAAGAGACCCAGTACTTC.

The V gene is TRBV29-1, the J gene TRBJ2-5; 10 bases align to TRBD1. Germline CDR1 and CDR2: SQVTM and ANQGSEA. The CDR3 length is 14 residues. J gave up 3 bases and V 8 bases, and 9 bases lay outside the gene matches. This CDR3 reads CSTDSGQGKETQYF. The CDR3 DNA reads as TGCAGCACTGATTCGGGACAGGGGAAAGAGACCCAGTACTTC.

The CDR3 loop is CASSWRVGQPQHF. The CDR3 coding sequence is TGTGCCAGCAGCTGGAGGGTTGGACAGCCCCAGCATTTT. The chain couples TRBV7-2 to TRBJ1-5; D is unresolved. The CDR3 contains 13 residues. Trimming cost V 4 bases and J 7 bases, with 11 bases left between them. The V gene's germline CDR1 is SGHTA and CDR2 FQGNSA.

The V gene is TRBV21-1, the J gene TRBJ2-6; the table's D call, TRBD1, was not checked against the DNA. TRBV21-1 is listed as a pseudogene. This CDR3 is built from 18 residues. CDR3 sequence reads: CASSIGTDLDSGANVLTF. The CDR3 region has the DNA TGTGCCAGCAGCATTGGGACAGACTTGGACTCTGGGGCCAACGTCCTGACTTTC.

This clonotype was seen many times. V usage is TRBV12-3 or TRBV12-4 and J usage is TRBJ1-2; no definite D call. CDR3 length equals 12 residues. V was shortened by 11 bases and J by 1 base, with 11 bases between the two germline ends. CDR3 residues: CASRGSNYGYTF. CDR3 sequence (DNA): TGTGCCTCTCGAGGCAGTAACTATGGCTACACCTTC.